These 22 T cell receptor beta chains share one sample of origin, sequenced in a study of technical replicates of blood from a few donors. The data were produced by immunoSEQ multiplex PCR, yet TCRdb's version contains in-frame clones alone and is incomplete. The sample yields approximately 69,000 clones, nearly 98% seen once. The sequencing input was T cells isolated from PBMCs. These receptors were collected from a human donor in good health.

The rearrangement links TRBV7-9 to TRBJ1-1; 11 bases align to TRBD1. This CDR3 contains 15 residues. The V gene end was trimmed by 2 bases and the J gene end by 7 bases; junction bases not matched to a gene: 6. The V gene's germline CDR1 is SEHNR and CDR2 FQNEAQ (reference sequence). In DNA, the CDR3 is TGTGCCAGCAGCTTAAGAGGGACAGGGGGACATGAAGCTTTCTTT. This gives the protein CASSLRGTGGHEAFF.

V and J are TRBV5-1 and TRBJ2-5; TRBD2 is a possible D gene (6 bases). Germline V lookup: CDR1 SGHRS, CDR2 YFSETQ. The V end lost 4 bases, the J end lost 5 bases, and 24 bases lay between the germline ends. CDR3 length: 17 amino acids. Written as DNA, the CDR3 is TGCGCCAGCAGCAGGTGGGGTAGCGGTCAGGAAGGGGAGACCCAGTACTTC. This translates into CASSRWGSGQEGETQYF.

This clone has only a few counts. The gene calls are TRBV4-2 and TRBJ2-2; 11 bases line up with TRBD2. Germline CDR1 LGHNA, CDR2 YNFKEQ. Germline trimming cut 4 bases from V and 4 bases from J; bases unmatched to any gene: 5. CDR3 length: 16 residues. The CDR3 DNA reads as TGTGCCAGCAGCCTTAGCGGGGGGGCGGGCACCGGGGAGCTGTTTTTT. Amino acids: CASSLSGGAGTGELFF.

This chain uses TRBV5-1 with TRBJ2-7, with 11 positions matching TRBD1. Germline lookup yields CDR1 SGHRS and CDR2 YFSETQ. The CDR3 runs to 15 residues. The V gene end was trimmed by 4 bases and the J gene end by 3 bases; junction bases not matched to a gene: 6. As DNA, the CDR3 is TGCGCCAGCAGCAACACCGGGACAGGGGGCTACGAGCAGTACTTC. Translated: CASSNTGTGGYEQYF. The full variable domain, rest sourced from reference TRBV5-1 and TRBJ2-7, is KAGVTQTPRYLIKTRGQQVTLSCSPISGHRSVSWYQQTPGQGLQFLFEYFSETQRNKGNFPGRFSGRQFSNSRSEMNVSTLELGDSALYLCASSNTGTGGYEQYFGPGTRLTVT.

The chain couples TRBV4-1 to TRBJ2-7, with D possibly matching TRBD2 (5 bases). The CDR3 spans 13 residues. V lost 4 bases and J lost 5, with 12 bases in between. Germline V gene lookup returns CDR1 MGHRA and CDR2 YSYEKL. The CDR3 spells CASSLGVNDEQYF. CDR3 bases: TGCGCCAGCAGCCTGGGAGTCAACGACGAGCAGTACTTC.

This clone appeared once. This rearrangement joins TRBV18 to TRBJ2-7, with 11 bases identical to TRBD1. Germline V gene data show CDR1 as KGHSH and CDR2 as LQKENI. The CDR3 sequence is 14 residues long. The V segment lost 4 bases and the J segment 3 bases; nucleotides outside the gene matches: 2. In nucleotides, the CDR3 is TGTGCCAGCTCACAGGGGACAGGGGGCTACGAGCAGTACTTC. It specifies CASSQGTGGYEQYF.

J is TRBJ1-1 and V is TRBV6-1; 7 nucleotides agree with TRBD1. Germline lookup yields CDR1 MNHNS and CDR2 SASEGT. The CDR3 totals 14 residues. Trimming cost V 3 bases and J 6 bases; bases outside gene matches: 7. The CDR3 spells CASSDFLRGAEAFF. The CDR3 coding sequence is TGTGCCAGCAGTGATTTCCTCAGGGGGGCTGAAGCTTTCTTT.

The gene calls are TRBV29-1 and TRBJ2-1, with D unclear. Trimming took off 2 bases at V and 1 base at J, with 6 bases between the two ends. The CDR3 spans 13 residues. Per the germline V gene, CDR1 is SQVTM and CDR2 is ANQGSEA. CDR3 sequence: CSVEIRSYNEQFF. The CDR3 nucleotides read TGCAGCGTTGAAATTAGATCCTACAATGAGCAGTTCTTC.

The rearrangement uses TRBV15 and TRBJ2-3; D is undetermined. With 8 bases removed from V and 2 bases from J, the gap between germline ends came to 8 bases. The CDR3 consists of 12 residues. Germline lookup yields CDR1 LNHNV and CDR2 YYDKDF (reference sequence). This chain's CDR3 is CATGGLTDTQYF. In DNA form, the CDR3 reads TGTGCCACCGGTGGGCTCACAGATACGCAGTATTTT.

The V gene is TRBV5-1, the J gene TRBJ2-7; TRBD1 agrees at 9 bases. This CDR3 has 14 residues. The ends lost 0 bases at V and 6 bases at J; junction bases unmatched: 4. CDR1 SGHRS and CDR2 YFSETQ come from the germline V gene. The CDR3 is CASSLDRGPTEQYF. The CDR3 bases are TGCGCCAGCAGCTTGGACAGGGGGCCAACCGAGCAGTACTTC.

J is TRBJ2-1 and V is TRBV19; 10 positions agree with TRBD2. From germline, CDR1 is LNHDA and CDR2 SQIVND (reference sequence). The CDR3 sequence is 15 residues long. With V trimmed by 2 bases and J by 10 bases, 8 bases remained unmatched. The CDR3 loop reads CASSILAGAVDEQFF. CDR3 coding DNA: TGTGCCAGTAGTATACTAGCGGGAGCTGTCGACGAGCAGTTCTTC.

The chain links TRBV4-1 to TRBJ1-2; D gene unclear. Germline lookup yields CDR1 MGHRA and CDR2 YSYEKL. V was cut by 1 base and J by 10 bases, with 7 bases left in between. CDR3 size: 11 residues. Here the CDR3 reads CASSQGRDYTF. The CDR3 nucleotides are TGCGCCAGCAGCCAAGGGCGGGACTACACCTTC.

The chain carries TRBV2 and TRBJ2-1; D is unclear. The V gene's germline CDR1 is SNHLY and CDR2 FYNNEI. V lost 4 bases to trimming and J lost 4 bases, with 17 bases between them. The CDR3 covers 16 residues. The CDR3, as DNA: TGTGCCAGCAGTGCTACCTTGTTAGTTCTGTACAATGAGCAGTTCTTC. The encoded protein is CASSATLLVLYNEQFF.

The V call is TRBV4-1, the J call TRBJ2-7; D ambiguous. The V end lost 4 bases, the J end lost 0 bases, and 10 bases lay between the germline ends. The CDR3 extends over 14 amino acids. The germline gives CDR1 MGHRA, CDR2 YSYEKL. The CDR3 bases are TGCGCCAGCAGCCCCAGCCCGGGCTCCTACGAGCAGTACTTC. Translating gives CASSPSPGSYEQYF.

This clone was recorded once. This sequence joins TRBV11-2 and TRBJ2-1; no clear D. Per germline, CDR1 SGHAT and CDR2 FQNNGV. The V end was cut by 1 base, the J end by 6 bases, with 10 bases between. CDR3 length: 14 amino acids. CDR3 in DNA: TGTGCCAGCAGCTTAGGGATAGCTTCCAATGAGCAGTTCTTC. Amino acids: CASSLGIASNEQFF.

A single count supports this clone. The V and J genes are TRBV9 and TRBJ2-2; D might be TRBD2 (6 bases). Germline loops: CDR1 SGDLS, CDR2 YYNGEE. CDR3 length: 16 residues. V was trimmed by 0 bases and J by 4 bases, leaving 13 bases between them. CDR3 nucleotide sequence: TGTGCCAGCAGCGTAGAGGGAGGAGTCCCCACCGGGGAGCTGTTTTTT. Encoded protein: CASSVEGGVPTGELFF.

This clone showed up just a few times. CDR3 sequence reads: CASSLWTSGMSLEDTQYF. The CDR3 nucleotides are TGTGCCAGCAGTTTATGGACTAGCGGGATGTCTTTGGAAGATACGCAGTATTTT. V is TRBV28 and J is TRBJ2-3; 11 bases fit TRBD2. From germline, CDR1 is MDHEN and CDR2 SYDVKM. V shed 0 bases and J 5 bases; nucleotides not matched to a gene: 10. The CDR3 loop spans 18 amino acids.

This chain uses TRBV7-9 with TRBJ2-3; 7 bases are a match to TRBD1. Germline assignment: CDR1 SEHNR and CDR2 FQNEAQ (reference sequence). V lost 6 bases, J lost 0 bases, and 12 bases stayed unmatched. The CDR3 consists of 17 residues. The CDR3 DNA reads as TGTGCCAGCAGTTCCGGGACAGCCTCATCTAGCACAGATACGCAGTATTTT. Translation gives CASSSGTASSSTDTQYF. Full variable domain (rest looked up from reference TRBV7-9 and TRBJ2-3): DTGVSQNPRHKITKRGQNVTFRCDPISEHNRLYWYRQTLGQGPEFLTYFQNEAQLEKSRLLSDRFSAERPKGSFSTLEIQRTEQGDSAMYLCASSSGTASSSTDTQYFGPGTRLTVL.

A single count supports this clone. The gene calls are TRBV7-6 and TRBJ2-5, with 14 bases lining up with TRBD2. V lost 5 bases, J lost 4 bases, and 9 bases stayed unmatched. The CDR3 spans 17 residues. Looked up from germline, CDR1 is SGHVS and CDR2 is FNYEAQ. The CDR3 is CASSAMTSGGALETQYF. CDR3 DNA: TGTGCCAGCAGCGCGATGACTAGCGGGGGGGCACTAGAGACCCAGTACTTC.

In its sample, this clone was seen once. This chain joins TRBV6-5 and TRBJ1-2; TRBD1 might be the D (6 bases). CDR3 length: 14 amino acids. Deletions cut 7 bases from V and 7 bases from J, with 19 bases between. CDR1 is MNHEY and CDR2 is SVGAGI in the germline V gene. The chain's CDR3 is CASNPYRAGAGYTF. The CDR3 region has the DNA TGTGCCAGCAACCCTTACCGGGCAGGGGCTGGCTACACCTTC.

The J gene is TRBJ1-3, the V gene TRBV28, with D unresolved. Trimming cost V 3 bases and J 0 bases, with 12 bases left between them. CDR1 MDHEN and CDR2 SYDVKM come from the germline V gene. The CDR3 runs 16 residues. CDR3 DNA sequence: TGTGCCAGCAGTTTCGTTGGCACTAGCTCTGGAAACACCATATATTTT. It translates to CASSFVGTSSGNTIYF.

The gene calls are TRBV7-9 and TRBJ2-1, with TRBD2 as a possible D gene (5 bases). Germline V CDR1 and CDR2: SEHNR, FQNEAQ (reference sequence). The CDR3 is 14 amino acids. The V end lost 0 bases, the J end lost 7 bases, and 10 bases lay between the germline ends. The DNA of the CDR3 is TGTGCCAGCAGCTTAGCGCGGGTTTCGAATGAGCAGTTCTTC. Amino acids: CASSLARVSNEQFF.